Listed below are T cell receptor beta chains from one sample, sequenced in a study of identical twins. TCRdb processed the 5' RACE reads anew with MiXCR; each CDR3 protein has one entry. The sample lists some 900,000 distinct CDR3 sequences; 9% to 15% were seen once. The data also belong to a second study, concerning yellow fever vaccine responses in identical twins.

Input material: PBMCs. The origin of the receptors is a young woman in good health. Each CDR3 is given with its conserved first and last residue. Fields, in order: D gene, clone size, J gene, V gene, CDR3 DNA, CDR3 protein. A D gene is named only where the DNA matches it firmly. Some rows mark clone size as missing; the rest say once, few, many or name a class of expanded clone.

>TRBD2|few|TRBJ2-2|TRBV12-3/TRBV12-4
TGTGCCAGCAGGCAAACTAGCGGGAAGACCGGGGAGCTGTTTTTT
CASRQTSGKTGELFF
>-|few|TRBJ1-5|TRBV4-2
TGTGCCAGCAGCCAAGGGGACGGGCAAAGCAATCAGCCCCAGCATTTT
CASSQGDGQSNQPQHF
>-|few|TRBJ2-1|TRBV4-1
TGCGCCAGCAGCCTCGCGGGTGGGGCCCCCAATGAGCAGTTCTTC
CASSLAGGAPNEQFF
>-|many|TRBJ2-3|TRBV6-2/TRBV6-3
TGTGCCAGCAGTTACCCCGACAGTCGAGATACGCAGTATTTT
CASSYPDSRDTQYF
>TRBD1|few|TRBJ2-7|TRBV6-1
TGTGCCAGCAGCCAGAGGACAGGCTACTACGAGCAGTACTTC
CASSQRTGYYEQYF
>TRBD1|few|TRBJ1-2|TRBV7-9
TGTGCCAGCTGCCCGATGACAGGGGGCATGGACTATGGCTACACCTTC
CASCPMTGGMDYGYTF
>TRBD2|-|TRBJ2-3|TRBV5-1
TGCGCCAGCAGCCCGGGACTAGCGGGAGGGCCGGCAGATACGCAGTATTTT
CASSPGLAGGPADTQYF
>TRBD1|many|TRBJ1-2|TRBV12-3/TRBV12-4
TGTGCCAGCAGTCGGACAGGCCCCAGTAACTATGGCTACACCTTC
CASSRTGPSNYGYTF
>TRBD2|-|TRBJ2-1|TRBV5-1
TGCGCCAGCAGCTTGGCAGCTAGCGGGGGGCGCGAGCAGTTCTTC
CASSLAASGGREQFF
>TRBD1|few|TRBJ1-1|TRBV7-8
TGTGCCAGCAGCCATCCACAGGGGGCGAACACTGAAGCTTTCTTT
CASSHPQGANTEAFF
>TRBD1|few|TRBJ2-2|TRBV20-1
TGCAGTGCTAGAATGACAGGGTTCGGGGAGCTGTTTTTT
CSARMTGFGELFF
>-|many|TRBJ2-1|TRBV5-1
TGCGCCAGCAGCCCAACTACAAGCTCCTACAATGAGCAGTTCTTC
CASSPTTSSYNEQFF
>-|-|TRBJ2-2|TRBV14
TGTGCCAGCAGTCTCCACCTGCTCGGGCGGTCGAACACCGGGGAGCTGTTTTTT
CASSLHLLGRSNTGELFF
>TRBD2|few|TRBJ2-1|TRBV5-6
TGTGCCAGCAGCTTGGTGGGGGAGGGCCGAAGAAATGAGCAGTTCTTC
CASSLVGEGRRNEQFF
>-|many|TRBJ1-2|TRBV7-9
TGTGCCAGCAGATTCAAGACCGATAGCTATGGCTACACCTTC
CASRFKTDSYGYTF
>-|many|TRBJ2-3|TRBV20-1
TGCAGTGCCCCCGGAGGGGCTGGAGATACGCAGTATTTT
CSAPGGAGDTQYF
>TRBD1|few|TRBJ1-1|TRBV3-1
TGTGCCAGCAGGCCGGACAGGTTGAACACTGAAGCTTTCTTT
CASRPDRLNTEAFF
>-|few|TRBJ1-3|TRBV5-1
TGCGCCAGCCGCGCGCCGGGGGGCTCTGGAAACACCATATATTTT
CASRAPGGSGNTIYF
>TRBD2|-|TRBJ2-3|TRBV12-3/TRBV12-4
TGTGCCAGCAGTTTTGACAGCGGGAGCAGCACAGATACGCAGTATTTT
CASSFDSGSSTDTQYF
>-|-|TRBJ2-1|TRBV12-5
TGTGCTAGTGGTTTGGTAGAAAAACAGGACCTGGAGGTCAATGAGCAGTTCTTC
CASGLVEKQDLEVNEQFF
>-|many|TRBJ1-4|TRBV7-6
TGTGCCAGCAGCCCCCGGCAGGGGCTTTACGAAAAACTGTTTTTT
CASSPRQGLYEKLFF
>-|-|TRBJ2-3|TRBV12-3/TRBV12-4
TGTGCCAGCAGTTCCACGGGGACGCAGTATTTT
CASSSTGTQYF
>TRBD2|-|TRBJ2-3|TRBV7-6
TGTGCCAGCAGCGCTAGCGGGATTGGTACAGATACGCAGTATTTT
CASSASGIGTDTQYF
>-|many|TRBJ2-1|TRBV20-1
TGCAGTGCTAGACCCCGGGACACCTCCTACAATGAGCAGTTCTTC
CSARPRDTSYNEQFF
>TRBD2|-|TRBJ2-1|TRBV14
TGTGCCAGCAGCCAAGACTACGTAGCGGGATATCTCTACAATGAGCAGTTCTTC
CASSQDYVAGYLYNEQFF
>-|many|TRBJ2-5|TRBV12-3/TRBV12-4
TGTGCCAGCAGTAACGGACTCGAAGAGACCCAGTACTTC
CASSNGLEETQYF
>-|-|TRBJ2-6|TRBV6-1
TGTGCCAGCAGGATGGACTCTGGGGCCAACGTCCTGACTTTC
CASRMDSGANVLTF
>-|-|TRBJ2-7|TRBV28
TGTGCCAGCAGTTTATTGACAGCCGGCAACTACGAGCAGTACTTC
CASSLLTAGNYEQYF
>TRBD2|few|TRBJ2-7|TRBV28
TGTGCCAGCAGTTCCACCGCCGGGACTAAAGCTTACGAGCAGTACTTC
CASSSTAGTKAYEQYF
>-|-|TRBJ1-6|TRBV11-2
TGTGCCAGCAGCTTAGTTGGGCTGAGGAGGTTGTCCTATAATTCACCCCTCCACTTT
CASSLVGLRRLSYNSPLHF
>-|-|TRBJ2-6|TRBV7-6
TGTGCCAGCAGCTTAGCCTCCTTTTCTGGGGCCAACGTCCTGACTTTC
CASSLASFSGANVLTF
>-|few|TRBJ2-7|TRBV2
TGTGCCAGCAGTGACCAATTGGGGCGCCGGGACGAGCAGTACTTC
CASSDQLGRRDEQYF
>TRBD1|-|TRBJ1-1|TRBV18
TGTGCCAGCTCGCCCTTTACAGGGGGCGGGAACACTGAAGCTTTCTTT
CASSPFTGGGNTEAFF
>-|many|TRBJ2-1|TRBV5-1
TGCGCCAGCAGCTTGGTTGACGATAATGAGCAGTTCTTC
CASSLVDDNEQFF
>-|-|TRBJ1-1|TRBV5-6
TGTGCCAGCAGCTTGTTTCTTCCTGGGACTGAAGCTTTCTTT
CASSLFLPGTEAFF
>TRBD1|-|TRBJ2-1|TRBV7-9
TGTGCCAGCAGCTCCGGACAGGGGGCGAATGATGAGCAGTTCTTC
CASSSGQGANDEQFF
>TRBD2|few|TRBJ2-2|TRBV28
TGTGCCAGCACTGCTAGCGGGAGTGCGAACACCGGGGAGCTGTTTTTT
CASTASGSANTGELFF
>TRBD2|-|TRBJ2-3|TRBV11-1
TGTGCCAGCAGCCCCGCCGGACTAGCGGGAGGGAAGAACACAGATACGCAGTATTTT
CASSPAGLAGGKNTDTQYF
>-|-|TRBJ1-1|TRBV12-3/TRBV12-4
TGTGCCAGCAGTTCTCACCCAAGACGGGTGAGGAGCACTGAAGCTTTCTTT
CASSSHPRRVRSTEAFF
>TRBD1|few|TRBJ2-5|TRBV5-1
TGCGCCAGCAGCCTATCGGGACAGGGGATTTCAGAGACCCAGTACTTC
CASSLSGQGISETQYF